The 9 T cell receptor beta chains listed next were all sequenced from one sample in a study of blood T cells in healthy people across ages. The use of a sample-barcoded 5' primer and a J-beta primer mix characterized a second PCR of about 7 to 12 cycles. MiXCR, run by TCRdb on the 5' RACE reads, gives a single entry per CDR3 protein. Here the sample spans around 1,600,000 distinct CDR3 sequences, roughly 43% being singletons. Sequenced: blood. The receptors derive from a woman younger than 35 in good health.

This chain connects TRBV27 to TRBJ2-2, with D perhaps matching TRBD1 (6 bases). CDR1 and CDR2 from the germline V gene are MNHEY and SMNVEV (reference sequence). The CDR3 spans 16 residues. Trimming took 3 bases from V and 3 from J, leaving 14 bases between them. The CDR3 region is CASSFVAGAHTGELFF. The CDR3 DNA is TGTGCCAGCAGTTTTGTGGCAGGGGCCCACACCGGGGAGCTGTTTTTT.

This chain uses TRBV28 with TRBJ1-1, with 8 bases aligning to TRBD1. V shed 5 bases and J 9 bases; nucleotides not matched to a gene: 17. The germline V gene has CDR1 MDHEN and CDR2 SYDVKM. The CDR3 has 16 amino acids. CDR3 nucleotides: TGTGCCAGCAGTGGATGGATGGGACAGGATGACCGGAAAGCTTTCTTT. As protein: CASSGWMGQDDRKAFF. Looking up the rest from reference TRBV28 and TRBJ1-1 gives the full variable domain: DVKVTQSSRYLVKRTGEKVFLECVQDMDHENMFWYRQDPGLGLRLIYFSYDVKMKEKGDIPEGYSVSREKKERFSLILESASTNQTSMYLCASSGWMGQDDRKAFFGQGTRLTVV.

The chain uses TRBV6-6 and TRBJ1-4, with a possible D match to TRBD1 (6 bases). Germline CDR1 MNHNY, CDR2 SVGAGI (reference sequence). Trimming removed 2 bases from V and 0 bases from J, with 7 bases in between. The CDR3 contains 15 residues. CDR3 sequence: CASSYPGATNEKLFF. For the CDR3, the DNA is TGTGCCAGCAGTTACCCAGGGGCAACTAATGAAAAACTGTTTTTT.

V usage is TRBV11-2 and J usage is TRBJ2-1; no clear D. Germline V gene sequence: CDR1 SGHAT, CDR2 FQNNGV. The CDR3 spans 15 residues. Trimming took 3 bases from V and 1 from J, leaving 10 bases between them. The CDR3 DNA sequence: TGTGCCAGCAGCTTGGTCTTTCCGTCCTACAATGAGCAGTTCTTC. This sequence encodes CASSLVFPSYNEQFF.

The J gene is TRBJ1-1, the V gene TRBV11-1; D gene uncertain. Trimming pared 5 bases from V and 6 bases from J, leaving 13 bases between. The CDR3 has 13 residues. Per the germline V gene, CDR1 is SGHAT and CDR2 is FQDESV (reference sequence). The CDR3 loop reads CASSPQAPAEAFF. In nucleotides, the CDR3 is TGTGCCAGCAGCCCCCAGGCTCCAGCTGAAGCTTTCTTT.

With regard to this clonotype: Germline is not matched at one junction end, which may reflect a read error. The chain couples TRBV4-2 to TRBJ2-6, with TRBD1 as a possible D gene (5 bases). This CDR3 spans 15 amino acids. Germline V gene data show CDR1 as LGHNA and CDR2 as YNFKEQ. CDR3 residues: CASSPTVSGANVPTF. The CDR3 nucleotides read TGTGCCAGCAGCCCGACAGTCTCTGGGGCCAACGTCCCGACTTTC.

This clonotype was detected only once. The chain uses TRBV7-2 and TRBJ1-1; D ambiguous. V lost 5 bases to trimming and J lost 6 bases, with 13 bases between them. Germline assignment: CDR1 SGHTA and CDR2 FQGNSA. The CDR3 totals 13 residues. The CDR3 nucleotides read TGTGCCAGCAGCCTATTCAGGAATCCTGAAGCTTTCTTT. Encoded protein: CASSLFRNPEAFF.

This chain links TRBV9 with TRBJ2-2, with D perhaps given as TRBD1 or TRBD2 (6 bases each). The V end was cut by 5 bases, the J end by 5 bases, with 13 bases between. CDR3 length: 14 residues. Looked up from germline, CDR1 is SGDLS and CDR2 is YYNGEE. The CDR3 loop is CASRGGEFTGELFF. Written as DNA, the CDR3 is TGTGCCAGCAGGGGGGGCGAATTTACCGGGGAGCTGTTTTTT.

The chain uses TRBV20-1 and TRBJ2-1; 10 nucleotides line up with TRBD2. Germline-derived CDR1 and CDR2 are DFQATT and SNEGSKA (reference sequence). V trimming: 7 bases; J trimming: 6 bases; junction bases outside the gene matches: 21. The CDR3 runs 18 residues. DNA for the CDR3: TGCAGTGTCCCGATATGGCTAGCGGGAGTCCCAAGGGGCAATGAGCAGTTCTTC. Translating gives CSVPIWLAGVPRGNEQFF.